This T cell receptor beta chain was documented in a study of T cell responses to AZD1222 COVID-19 vaccine (dated by TCRdb to the early 2020s). Notes on the research overall: TCR sequencing covered 233 trial participants: 207 given two doses of AZD1222 and around 25 given two doses of MenACWY control vaccine. Trial participants were enrolled by age into subgroups of 18-55, 56-69 and 70-plus years, and around 150, 28 and 57 TCR-sequenced participants, respectively, were included in these subgroups. General study outcomes and caveats: Participants were mostly white British, with more females than males. The authors suggested clonal diversity may have been underestimated. In the small 56-69-year group, the increase in depth fell short of significance, most likely because of low power. No day 14 peak-response samples were available, so repertoires were characterized only after the peak T cell response. Only five or six AZD1222 recipients were SARS-CoV-2 seropositive at baseline, limiting conclusions about previously exposed vaccinees. After two AZD1222 doses, both the breadth and the depth of spike-specific TCRs were significantly higher than at day 0 and than in MenACWY recipients. The vaccine-associated CD4 TCRs covered the entire spike protein, and the dominant responses fell in regions 160-218 and 743-854. Reportedly, close to half of the unique spike-specific TCRs recognized epitopes lying outside the regions that are mutated in the B.1.351 and B.1.1.7 variants.

The CDR3 regions of human TCRbeta chains were subjected to immunosequencing. Processing in the source paper ran as follows. Repertoire TCRs were checked for matches against a reference library of SARS-CoV-2-specific TCRs that had been generated using the MIRA antigen-specificity platform. Breadth was defined as the fraction of unique TCRs that were SARS-CoV-2-associated, and depth was defined as the fraction of total T cells that were SARS-CoV-2-associated. Using the MIRA data, each spike-specific TCR was mapped to the spike region that the TCR reacts to and placed in a CD4 or CD8 class. Log10-transformed breadth and depth values were compared by one-way ANOVA with Sidak's multiple comparisons tests. TCRdb took this table from immuneACCESS and kept in-frame rearrangements with V and J called. Such tables lack part of the clones; where checked against another copy, unresolved V genes explain under half of the gap, and the rest is unexplained. The V and J calls and clone size were taken over from that table, and D and trimming were inferred from the DNA. This sample has about 120,000 clones in its table, and around 90% of those were observed once. Of the sample, under 3% is held by the ten largest clones.

In light of the paper, this sample's time point label describes: about 28 days (+/-7) after the second vaccine dose. AZD1222 recipients with second doses at about 4 weeks or about 12 weeks were pooled, because spike-specific TCR depth and breadth did not differ between schedules. Samples from vaccinated people were obtained from the UK trials COV001 and COV002, which included a single-blind randomized controlled phase 2/3 trial of AZD1222 (ChAdOx1 nCoV-19) in healthy adults. For TCRbeta chain sequencing, PBMC samples from trial participants were taken at day 0 and at day 28 after the second dose. Based on the germline V gene, the CDR1 and CDR2 sequences are MGHRA and YSYEKL. Compared with germline, V lacks 4 bases and J lacks 4 bases; bases without a gene match: 10. The CDR3, from cysteine to phenylalanine, totals 17 residues. Just the 51-base CDR3 DNA is kept, in frame starting at base 1. Turning to this clone: It has no known antigen specificity. The sample holds no much larger clone one base away, and base qualities are not on file.

The chain was built from TRBV4-1 and TRBJ2-5; TRBD2 matches 12 bases in the middle. The receptor was derived from an adult who received the AZD1222 COVID-19 vaccine. The sample here was peripheral blood, taken 28 days after the second AZD1222 dose. The DNA sequence follows: TGCGCCAGCAGCCTAGTTCTAGCGGGGGGGCCCCTAGAGACCCAGTACTTC. Translated, it reads CASSLVLAGGPLETQYF.